This T cell receptor (beta chain) was found in a study of CXCR3-negative and CXCR3-positive naive CD8 T cells. Whole-study findings and limits: CXCR3-positive naive cells carried more hydrophobic TRB CDR3s than CXCR3-negative ones. The study found comparably high diversity in both naive subsets and much lower diversity in memory CD8+ cells. Comparison of naive CXCR3-negative and CXCR3-positive cells revealed similar TRBV-TRBJ usage, while memory cells differed.

As regards this clonotype: Its antigen is not identified.

The method, 5' RACE with UMI labels, was used to prepare the TRB cDNA libraries. TCRdb reprocessed the 5' RACE reads; each CDR3 protein has one entry and no DNA is given. The specimen's table records roughly 40,000 distinct CDR3 sequences. The CDR3 has 15 residues. Germline CDR1 SGHTA, CDR2 FQGTGA. This TCR was recovered from a human donor in good health. Some clones in this sample may be carry-over from other donors' samples. Specimen: naive CXCR3- CD8+ T cells from blood. Subset defined: CD45RO-CCR7+CD27+CD95- naive CD8+ T cells lacking CXCR3 (TNR3-). V gene TRBV7-3 combines with J gene TRBJ2-1; TCRdb's D call of TRBD2 is untestable without DNA. This chain's CDR3 is CASSPSGGSYNEQFF.